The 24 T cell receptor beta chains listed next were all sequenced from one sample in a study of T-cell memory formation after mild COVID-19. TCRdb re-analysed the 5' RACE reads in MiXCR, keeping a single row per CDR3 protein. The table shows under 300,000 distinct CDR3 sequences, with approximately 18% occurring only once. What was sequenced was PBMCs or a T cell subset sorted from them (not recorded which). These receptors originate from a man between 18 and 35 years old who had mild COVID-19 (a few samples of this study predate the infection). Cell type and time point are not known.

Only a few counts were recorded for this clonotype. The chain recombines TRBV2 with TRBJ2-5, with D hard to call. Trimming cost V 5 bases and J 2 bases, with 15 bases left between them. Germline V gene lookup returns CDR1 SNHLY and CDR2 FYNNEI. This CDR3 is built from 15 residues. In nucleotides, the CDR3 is TGTGCCAGCAGTCGGGTCCTGACAAGTCAAGAGACCCAGTACTTC. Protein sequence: CASSRVLTSQETQYF. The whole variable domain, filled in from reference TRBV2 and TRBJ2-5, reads EPEVTQTPSHQVTQMGQEVILRCVPISNHLYFYWYRQILGQKVEFLVSFYNNEISEKSEIFDDQFSVERPDGSNFTLKIRSTKLEDSAMYFCASSRVLTSQETQYFGPGTRLLVL.

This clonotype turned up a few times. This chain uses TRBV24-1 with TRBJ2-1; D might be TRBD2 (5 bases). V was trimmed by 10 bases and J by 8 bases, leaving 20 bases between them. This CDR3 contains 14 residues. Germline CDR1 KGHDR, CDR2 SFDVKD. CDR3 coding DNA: TGTGCCACAAGATTGGCGGGCAGCACTCATGAGCAGTTCTTC. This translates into CATRLAGSTHEQFF.

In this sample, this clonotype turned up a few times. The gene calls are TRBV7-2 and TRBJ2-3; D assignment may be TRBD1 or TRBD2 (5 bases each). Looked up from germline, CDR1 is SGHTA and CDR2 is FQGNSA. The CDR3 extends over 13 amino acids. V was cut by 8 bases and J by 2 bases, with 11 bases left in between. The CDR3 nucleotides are TGTGCCAGCGCCTGGGGGAACACAGATACGCAGTATTTT. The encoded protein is CASAWGNTDTQYF.

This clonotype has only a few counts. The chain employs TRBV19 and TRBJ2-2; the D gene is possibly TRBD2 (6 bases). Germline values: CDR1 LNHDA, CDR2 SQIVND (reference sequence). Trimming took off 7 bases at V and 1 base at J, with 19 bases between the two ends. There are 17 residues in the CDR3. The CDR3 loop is CASINHPGLMNTGELFF. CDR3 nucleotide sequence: TGTGCCAGTATTAACCACCCGGGACTCATGAACACCGGGGAGCTGTTTTTT.

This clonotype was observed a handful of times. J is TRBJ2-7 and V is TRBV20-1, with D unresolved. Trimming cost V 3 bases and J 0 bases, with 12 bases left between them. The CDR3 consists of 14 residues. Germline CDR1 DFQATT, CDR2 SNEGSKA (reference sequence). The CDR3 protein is CSASVVTSSYEQYF. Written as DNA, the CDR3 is TGCAGTGCTAGTGTGGTGACGAGCTCCTACGAGCAGTACTTC.

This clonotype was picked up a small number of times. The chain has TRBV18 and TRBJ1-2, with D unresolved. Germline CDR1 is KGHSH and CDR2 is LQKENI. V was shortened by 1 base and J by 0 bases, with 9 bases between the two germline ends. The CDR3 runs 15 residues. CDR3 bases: TGTGCCAGCTCACCACTCCGGACCGCTAACTATGGCTACACCTTC. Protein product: CASSPLRTANYGYTF.

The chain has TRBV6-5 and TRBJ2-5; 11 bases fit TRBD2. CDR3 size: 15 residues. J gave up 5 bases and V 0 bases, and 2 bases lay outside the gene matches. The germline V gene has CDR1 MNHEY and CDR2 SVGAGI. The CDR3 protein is CASSYSLAGGETQYF. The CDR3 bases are TGTGCCAGCAGTTACTCCCTAGCGGGGGGTGAGACCCAGTACTTC.

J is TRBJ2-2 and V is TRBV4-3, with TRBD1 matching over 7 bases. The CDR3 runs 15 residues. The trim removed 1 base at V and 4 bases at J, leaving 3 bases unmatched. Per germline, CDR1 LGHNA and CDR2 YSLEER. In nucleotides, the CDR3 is TGCGCCAGCAGCCAAGTGACAGGGAGCACCGGGGAGCTGTTTTTT. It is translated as CASSQVTGSTGELFF.

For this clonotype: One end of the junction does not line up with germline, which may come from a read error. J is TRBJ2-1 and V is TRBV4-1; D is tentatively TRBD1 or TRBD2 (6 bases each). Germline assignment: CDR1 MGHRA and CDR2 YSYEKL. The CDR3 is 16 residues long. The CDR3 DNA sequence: TGCGCCAGCAGCCAAGCAACGGGGGCTTCCTACAATAAGCAGTTCTTC. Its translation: CASSQATGASYNKQFF.

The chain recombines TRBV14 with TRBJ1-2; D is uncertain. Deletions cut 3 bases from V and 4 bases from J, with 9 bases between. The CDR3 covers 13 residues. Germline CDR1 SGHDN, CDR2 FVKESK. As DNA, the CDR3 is TGTGCCAGCAGCCACGGACCTTCCTATGGCTACACCTTC. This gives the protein CASSHGPSYGYTF.

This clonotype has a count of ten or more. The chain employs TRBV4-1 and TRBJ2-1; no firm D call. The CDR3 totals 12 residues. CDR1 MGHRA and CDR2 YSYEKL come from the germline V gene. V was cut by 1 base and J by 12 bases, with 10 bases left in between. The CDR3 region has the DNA TGCGCCAGCAGCCAAGTCGGAAACGGGCAGTTCTTC. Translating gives CASSQVGNGQFF.

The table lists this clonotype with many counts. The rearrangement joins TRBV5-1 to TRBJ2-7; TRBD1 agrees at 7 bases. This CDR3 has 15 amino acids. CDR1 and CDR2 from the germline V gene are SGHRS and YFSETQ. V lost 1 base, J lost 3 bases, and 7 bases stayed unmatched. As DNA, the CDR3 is TGCGCCAGCAGCTTGAAGCCAGGGGGTCTCTACGAGCAGTACGTC. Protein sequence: CASSLKPGGLYEQYV.

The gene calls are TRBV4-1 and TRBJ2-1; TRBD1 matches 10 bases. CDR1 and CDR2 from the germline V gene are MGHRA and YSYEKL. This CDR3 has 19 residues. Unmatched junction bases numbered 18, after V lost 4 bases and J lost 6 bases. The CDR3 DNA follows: TGCGCCAGCAGCCTCTGGGACAGGGGTCGACTTTGGGTCAGCAATGAGCAGTTCTTC. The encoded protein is CASSLWDRGRLWVSNEQFF.

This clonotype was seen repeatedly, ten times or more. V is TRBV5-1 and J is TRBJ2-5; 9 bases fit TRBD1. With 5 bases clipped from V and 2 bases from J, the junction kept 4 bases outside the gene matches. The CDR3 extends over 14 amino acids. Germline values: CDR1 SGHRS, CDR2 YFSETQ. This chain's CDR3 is CASRLQGAQETQYF. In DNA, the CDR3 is TGCGCCAGCAGATTACAGGGGGCTCAAGAGACCCAGTACTTC.

The CDR3, as DNA: TGCGCCAGCAGCCTTGGGAGGGGGCCGACCACTGAAGCTTTCTTT. Translation gives CASSLGRGPTTEAFF. The chain is built from TRBV5-1 and TRBJ1-1, with 7 bases identical to TRBD1. Germline CDR1 reads SGHRS; CDR2 reads YFSETQ. The V gene end was trimmed by 4 bases and the J gene end by 4 bases; junction bases not matched to a gene: 10. The CDR3 is 15 amino acids.

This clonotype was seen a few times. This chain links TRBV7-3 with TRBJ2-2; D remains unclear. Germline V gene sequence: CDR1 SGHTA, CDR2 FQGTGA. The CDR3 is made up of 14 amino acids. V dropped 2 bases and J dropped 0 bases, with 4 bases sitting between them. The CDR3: CASSLVANTGELFF. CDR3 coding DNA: TGTGCCAGCAGCTTAGTTGCGAACACCGGGGAGCTGTTTTTT.

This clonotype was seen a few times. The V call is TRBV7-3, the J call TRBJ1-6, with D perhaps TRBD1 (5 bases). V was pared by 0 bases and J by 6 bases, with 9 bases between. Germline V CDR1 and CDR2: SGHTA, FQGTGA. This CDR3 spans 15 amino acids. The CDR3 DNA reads TGTGCCAGCAGCTTAACCGCCAGGGCTAATTCACCCCTCCACTTT. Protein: CASSLTARANSPLHF.

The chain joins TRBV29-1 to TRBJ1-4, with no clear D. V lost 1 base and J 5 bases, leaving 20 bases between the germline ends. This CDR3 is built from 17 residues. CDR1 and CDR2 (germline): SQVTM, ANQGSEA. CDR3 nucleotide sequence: TGCAGCGTTGAAGGAATAGGGCGGAGCAACCTCAATGAAAAACTGTTTTTT. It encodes CSVEGIGRSNLNEKLFF.

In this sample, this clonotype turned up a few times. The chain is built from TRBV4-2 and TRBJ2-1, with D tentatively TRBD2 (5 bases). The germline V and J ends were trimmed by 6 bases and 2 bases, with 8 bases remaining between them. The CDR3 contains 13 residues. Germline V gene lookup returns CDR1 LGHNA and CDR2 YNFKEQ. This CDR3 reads CASSRAAYNEQFF. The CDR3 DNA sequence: TGTGCCAGCAGTCGAGCGGCCTACAATGAGCAGTTCTTC.

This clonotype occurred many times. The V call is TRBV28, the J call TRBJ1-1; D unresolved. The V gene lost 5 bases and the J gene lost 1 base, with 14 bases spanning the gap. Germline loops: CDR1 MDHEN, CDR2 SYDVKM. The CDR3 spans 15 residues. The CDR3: CASSPRGGGNTEAFF. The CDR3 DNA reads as TGTGCCAGCAGTCCTCGGGGAGGTGGGAACACTGAAGCTTTCTTT.

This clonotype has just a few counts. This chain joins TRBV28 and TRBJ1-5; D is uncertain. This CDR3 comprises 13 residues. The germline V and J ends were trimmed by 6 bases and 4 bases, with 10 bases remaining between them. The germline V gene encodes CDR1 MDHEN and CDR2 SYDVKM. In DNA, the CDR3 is TGTGCCAGCAGACCCCCCTATAATCAGCCCCAGCATTTT. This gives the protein CASRPPYNQPQHF.

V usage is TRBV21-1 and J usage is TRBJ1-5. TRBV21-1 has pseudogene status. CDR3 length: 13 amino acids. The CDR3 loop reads CASSKRGNQPQHF. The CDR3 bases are TGTGCCAGCAGCAAGCGGGGGAATCAGCCCCAGCATTTT.

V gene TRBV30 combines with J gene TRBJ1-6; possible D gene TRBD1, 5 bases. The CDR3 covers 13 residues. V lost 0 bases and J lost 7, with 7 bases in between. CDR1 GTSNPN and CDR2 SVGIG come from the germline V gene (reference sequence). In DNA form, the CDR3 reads TGTGCCTGGAGTGTACGGGGCAATTCACCCCTCCACTTT. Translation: CAWSVRGNSPLHF.

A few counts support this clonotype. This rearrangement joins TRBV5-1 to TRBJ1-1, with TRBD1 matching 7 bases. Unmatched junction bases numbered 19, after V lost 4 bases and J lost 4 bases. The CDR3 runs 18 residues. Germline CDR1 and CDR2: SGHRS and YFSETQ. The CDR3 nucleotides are TGCGCCAGCAGCCCAACCACGGGAGCAGGGGGGTCGGGCACTGAAGCTTTCTTT. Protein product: CASSPTTGAGGSGTEAFF.